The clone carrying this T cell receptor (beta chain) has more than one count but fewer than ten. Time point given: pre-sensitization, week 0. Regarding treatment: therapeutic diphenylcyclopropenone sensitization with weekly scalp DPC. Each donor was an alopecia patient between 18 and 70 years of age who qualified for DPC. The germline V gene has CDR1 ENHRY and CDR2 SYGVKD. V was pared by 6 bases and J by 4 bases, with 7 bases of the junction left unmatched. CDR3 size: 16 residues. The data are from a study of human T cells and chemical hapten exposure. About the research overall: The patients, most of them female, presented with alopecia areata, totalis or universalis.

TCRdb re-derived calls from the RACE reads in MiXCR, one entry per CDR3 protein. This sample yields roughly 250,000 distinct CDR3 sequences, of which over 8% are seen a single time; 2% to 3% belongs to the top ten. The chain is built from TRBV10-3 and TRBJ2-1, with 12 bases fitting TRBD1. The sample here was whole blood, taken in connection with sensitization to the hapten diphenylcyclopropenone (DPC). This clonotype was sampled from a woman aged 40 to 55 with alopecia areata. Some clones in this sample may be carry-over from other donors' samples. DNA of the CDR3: TGTGCCATCAGGGGACAGGGGGCATCTAATTACAATGAGCAGTTCTTC. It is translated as CAIRGQGASNYNEQFF.